These 10 T cell receptor beta chains were all obtained from the same sample, sequenced in a study of T cells in Graves' hyperthyroidism and ophthalmopathy. It was RNA transcripts that yielded the amplified TCR beta CDR3 regions. A first-round RT-PCR of the TCR CDR3 used the HTBI primer set. One entry per CDR3 protein results from TCRdb running MiXCR on the multiplex PCR reads. The table includes 650,000 to 750,000 distinct CDR3 sequences, approximately 15% detected once. Specimen: blood. The receptors shown here come from a woman younger than 35 with Graves' hyperthyroidism.

This clonotype was detected a few times. The gene calls are TRBV3-1 and TRBJ2-1; D not certain. V was clipped by 0 bases and J by 6 bases, with 9 bases between them. Germline V gene data show CDR1 as LGHDT and CDR2 as YNNKEL (reference sequence). CDR3 length: 14 residues. The CDR3: CASSQENSGNEQFF. The CDR3 DNA sequence: TGTGCCAGCAGCCAAGAGAATAGTGGCAATGAGCAGTTCTTC.

The sample holds a few counts of this clonotype. The V call is TRBV4-1, the J call TRBJ2-3; D call uncertain. With 6 bases removed from V and 1 base from J, the gap between germline ends came to 14 bases. This CDR3 is built from 15 residues. The germline gives CDR1 MGHRA, CDR2 YSYEKL. CDR3 sequence reads: CASSPRYGRTDTQYF. CDR3 sequence (DNA): TGCGCCAGCAGTCCTCGCTACGGACGCACAGATACGCAGTATTTT.

In this sample, this clonotype turned up many times. The CDR3, as DNA: TGTGCCAGCATTGAGGCGGGAGGACCTTCTGGGAACGAGCAGTACTTC. Encoded protein: CASIEAGGPSGNEQYF. This chain uses TRBV28 with TRBJ2-7, with TRBD2 matching 8 bases. The length of the CDR3 is 16 residues. Germline CDR1 reads MDHEN; CDR2 reads SYDVKM. The junction had 16 bases not matched to a gene; V was cut back by 7 bases and J by 5 bases.

The table lists this clonotype with a few counts. The chain combines TRBV4-3 with TRBJ2-7; TRBD1 might be the D (5 bases). Germline CDR1 reads LGHNA; CDR2 reads YSLEER. This CDR3 comprises 14 residues. Trimming cost V 0 bases and J 7 bases, with 13 bases left between them. The CDR3 nucleotides read TGCGCCAGCAGCCAAGATTCACAGGTGGGGGAGCAGTACTTC. It encodes CASSQDSQVGEQYF.

The gene calls are TRBV6-2 or TRBV6-3 and TRBJ2-1, with 7 bases lining up with TRBD1. This CDR3 has 17 residues. V lost 5 bases and J lost 6; bases outside the gene matches: 16. CDR1 and CDR2 from the germline V gene are MNHEY and SVGEGT. The CDR3 is CASSNQGRTGFGNEQFF. CDR3 DNA sequence: TGTGCCAGCAGTAACCAAGGCCGGACAGGATTTGGCAATGAGCAGTTCTTC.

This clonotype was seen only a few times. J is TRBJ1-6 and V is TRBV28, with D possibly being TRBD1 (6 bases). Germline-derived CDR1 and CDR2 are MDHEN and SYDVKM. The CDR3 consists of 15 residues. Trimming shortened V by 2 bases and J by 6 bases, and 11 bases separated the two germline ends. The CDR3 loop is CASSLEGGINSPLHF. In DNA form, the CDR3 reads TGTGCCAGCAGTTTAGAGGGGGGGATTAATTCACCCCTCCACTTT. The entire variable domain, with the rest obtained from reference TRBV28 and TRBJ1-6, is as follows: DVKVTQSSRYLVKRTGEKVFLECVQDMDHENMFWYRQDPGLGLRLIYFSYDVKMKEKGDIPEGYSVSREKKERFSLILESASTNQTSMYLCASSLEGGINSPLHFGNGTRLTVT.

This clonotype was seen at least ten times. The chain joins TRBV7-6 to TRBJ2-3; 8 nucleotides agree with TRBD2. Per the germline V gene, CDR1 is SGHVS and CDR2 is FNYEAQ. This CDR3 spans 16 amino acids. The junction had 6 bases not matched to a gene; V was cut back by 2 bases and J by 2 bases. The CDR3 DNA reads TGTGCCAGCAGCTTAACGGCGGGGGGCCCCACAGATACGCAGTATTTT. The encoded protein is CASSLTAGGPTDTQYF. Using reference TRBV7-6 and TRBJ2-3 for the parts outside the CDR3, the full variable domain is GAGVSQSPRYKVTKRGQDVALRCDPISGHVSLYWYRQALGQGPEFLTYFNYEAQQDKSGLPNDRFSAERPEGSISTLTIQRTEQRDSAMYRCASSLTAGGPTDTQYFGPGTRLTVL.

The chain has TRBV6-2 or TRBV6-3 and TRBJ2-1, with TRBD2 matching 15 bases. The germline gives CDR1 MNHEY, CDR2 SVGEGT. This CDR3 comprises 15 residues. J was trimmed by 9 bases and V by 6 bases; bases with no gene match: 6. The CDR3 region is CASRPGLAGGGEQFF. In nucleotides, the CDR3 is TGTGCCAGCAGGCCGGGACTAGCGGGAGGAGGTGAGCAGTTCTTC.

This chain joins TRBV4-1 and TRBJ1-1; a weak D match, TRBD1 (5 bases). Germline CDR1 and CDR2: MGHRA and YSYEKL. The CDR3 covers 17 residues. V lost 3 bases, J lost 5 bases, and 22 bases lay in between. This CDR3 reads CASSQGQGMVLVTEAFF. DNA of the CDR3: TGCGCCAGCAGCCAGGGTCAGGGAATGGTTTTAGTGACTGAAGCTTTCTTT.

This sequence joins TRBV6-1 and TRBJ1-1, with D maybe TRBD1 (6 bases). V was pared by 5 bases and J by 1 base, with 17 bases between. The CDR3 runs 16 residues. Germline V gene data show CDR1 as MNHNS and CDR2 as SASEGT. The CDR3 loop is CASSLLSGDGNTEAFF. CDR3 nucleotide sequence: TGTGCCAGCAGTTTGCTATCAGGGGATGGGAACACTGAAGCTTTCTTT.